This TCR beta chain was profiled in a study of T cell clones after liver transplantation. Overall study context: A pre-transplant mixed lymphocyte reaction with TCRbeta sequencing defined graft-donor-reactive clones followed in post-transplant blood. Until 12-24 months post-transplant, subjects got standard immunosuppression and no induction. Draws occurred before transplant, before withdrawal, and after complete or failed withdrawal.

CDR3 length equals 16 residues. Unmatched junction bases numbered 5, after V lost 0 bases and J lost 6 bases. Per germline, CDR1 MDHEN and CDR2 SYDVKM. Assay used: immunoSEQ multiplex PCR; TCRdb lists only in-frame clones, some missing. The data contain around 97,000 clones, 80% to 90% of them singletons. The sequence was collected from a human patient who received a liver transplant. T cells may partly derive from the graft donor. The chain joins TRBV28 to TRBJ2-5; 12 positions match TRBD1. The sequencing used CD4+ T cells from blood, collected roughly 50 months after liver transplant. CDR3 coding DNA: TGTGCCAGCAGTTTATGGGGGACAGGGGGCGGACAGACCCAGTACTTC. Its translation: CASSLWGTGGGQTQYF. Using reference TRBV28 and TRBJ2-5 for the parts outside the CDR3, the full variable domain is DVKVTQSSRYLVKRTGEKVFLECVQDMDHENMFWYRQDPGLGLRLIYFSYDVKMKEKGDIPEGYSVSREKKERFSLILESASTNQTSMYLCASSLWGTGGGQTQYFGPGTRLLVL.